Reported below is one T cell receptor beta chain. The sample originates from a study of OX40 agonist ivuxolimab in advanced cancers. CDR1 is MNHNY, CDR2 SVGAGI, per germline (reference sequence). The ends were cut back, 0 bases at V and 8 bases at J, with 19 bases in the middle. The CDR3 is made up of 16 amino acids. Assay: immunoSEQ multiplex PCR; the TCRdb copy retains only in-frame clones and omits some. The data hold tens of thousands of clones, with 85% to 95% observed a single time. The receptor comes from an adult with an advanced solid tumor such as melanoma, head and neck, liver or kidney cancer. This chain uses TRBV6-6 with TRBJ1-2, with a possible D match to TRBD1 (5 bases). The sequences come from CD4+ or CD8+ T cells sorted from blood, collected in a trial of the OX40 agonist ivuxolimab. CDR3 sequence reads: CASSYSIVRGFGGYTF. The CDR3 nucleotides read TGTGCCAGCAGTTACTCCATAGTTCGGGGGTTTGGGGGCTACACCTTC.